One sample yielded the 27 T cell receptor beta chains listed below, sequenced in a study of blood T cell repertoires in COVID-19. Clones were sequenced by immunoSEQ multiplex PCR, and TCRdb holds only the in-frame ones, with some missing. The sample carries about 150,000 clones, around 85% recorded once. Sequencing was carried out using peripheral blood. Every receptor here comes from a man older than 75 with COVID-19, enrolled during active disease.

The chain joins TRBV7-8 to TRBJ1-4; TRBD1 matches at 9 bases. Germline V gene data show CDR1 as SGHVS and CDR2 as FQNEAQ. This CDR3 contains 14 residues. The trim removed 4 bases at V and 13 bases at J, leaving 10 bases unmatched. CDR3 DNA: TGTGCCAGCAGCTCCCGGGACAGGGACGGGAGACTGTTTTTT. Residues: CASSSRDRDGRLFF.

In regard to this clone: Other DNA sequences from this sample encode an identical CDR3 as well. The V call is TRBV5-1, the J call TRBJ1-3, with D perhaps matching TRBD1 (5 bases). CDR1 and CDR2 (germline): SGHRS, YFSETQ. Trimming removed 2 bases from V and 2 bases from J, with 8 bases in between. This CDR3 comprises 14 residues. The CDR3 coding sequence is TGCGCCAGCAGCTTTCAGGGTCCTGGAAACACCATATATTTT. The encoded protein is CASSFQGPGNTIYF. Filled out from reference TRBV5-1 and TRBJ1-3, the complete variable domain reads KAGVTQTPRYLIKTRGQQVTLSCSPISGHRSVSWYQQTPGQGLQFLFEYFSETQRNKGNFPGRFSGRQFSNSRSEMNVSTLELGDSALYLCASSFQGPGNTIYFGEGSWLTVV.

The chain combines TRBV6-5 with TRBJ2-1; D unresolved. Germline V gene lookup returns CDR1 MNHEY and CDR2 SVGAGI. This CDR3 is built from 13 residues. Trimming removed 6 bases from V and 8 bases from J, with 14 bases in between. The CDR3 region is CASRLRSHHEQFF. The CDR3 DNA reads TGTGCCAGCAGACTCAGGTCTCATCATGAGCAGTTCTTC.

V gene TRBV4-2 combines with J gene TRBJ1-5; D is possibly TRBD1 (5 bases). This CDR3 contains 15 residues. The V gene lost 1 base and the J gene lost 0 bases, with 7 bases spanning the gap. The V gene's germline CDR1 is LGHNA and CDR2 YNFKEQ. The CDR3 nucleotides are TGTGCCAGCAGCCAAGTACAGGATAGCAATCAGCCCCAGCATTTT. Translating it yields CASSQVQDSNQPQHF.

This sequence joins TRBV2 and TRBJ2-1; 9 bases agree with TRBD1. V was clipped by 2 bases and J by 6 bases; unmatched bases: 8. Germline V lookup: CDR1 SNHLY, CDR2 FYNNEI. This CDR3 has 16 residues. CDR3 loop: CASSEWGQGDFNEQFF. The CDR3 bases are TGTGCCAGCAGTGAATGGGGACAGGGCGATTTCAATGAGCAGTTCTTC.

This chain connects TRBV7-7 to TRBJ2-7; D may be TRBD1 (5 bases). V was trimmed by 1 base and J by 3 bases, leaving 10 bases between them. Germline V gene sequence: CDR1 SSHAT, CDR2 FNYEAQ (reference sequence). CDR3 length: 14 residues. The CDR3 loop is CASSLGVRDYEQYF. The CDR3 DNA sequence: TGTGCCAGCAGCTTAGGAGTCAGGGACTACGAGCAGTACTTC.

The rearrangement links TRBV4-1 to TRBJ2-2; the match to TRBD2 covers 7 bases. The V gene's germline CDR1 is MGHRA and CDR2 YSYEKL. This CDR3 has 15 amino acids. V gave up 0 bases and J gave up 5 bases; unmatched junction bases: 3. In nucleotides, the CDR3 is TGCGCCAGCAGCCAAGATTCCGGGGGGACCGGGGAGCTGTTTTTT. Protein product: CASSQDSGGTGELFF.

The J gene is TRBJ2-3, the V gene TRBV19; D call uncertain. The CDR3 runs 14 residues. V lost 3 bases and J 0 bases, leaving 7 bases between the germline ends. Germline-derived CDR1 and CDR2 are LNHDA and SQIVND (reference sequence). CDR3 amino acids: CASSIGLSTDTQYF. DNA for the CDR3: TGTGCCAGTAGTATTGGGCTGAGCACAGATACGCAGTATTTT. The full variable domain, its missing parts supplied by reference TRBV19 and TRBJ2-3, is DGGITQSPKYLFRKEGQNVTLSCEQNLNHDAMYWYRQDPGQGLRLIYYSQIVNDFQKGDIAEGYSVSREKKESFPLTVTSAQKNPTAFYLCASSIGLSTDTQYFGPGTRLTVL.

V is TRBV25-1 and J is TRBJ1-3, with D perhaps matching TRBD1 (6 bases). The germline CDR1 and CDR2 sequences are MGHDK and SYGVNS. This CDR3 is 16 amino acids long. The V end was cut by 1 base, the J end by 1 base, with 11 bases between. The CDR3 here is CASSESYRGSGNTIYF. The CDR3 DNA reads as TGTGCCAGCAGTGAATCCTATAGGGGGTCTGGAAACACCATATATTTT.

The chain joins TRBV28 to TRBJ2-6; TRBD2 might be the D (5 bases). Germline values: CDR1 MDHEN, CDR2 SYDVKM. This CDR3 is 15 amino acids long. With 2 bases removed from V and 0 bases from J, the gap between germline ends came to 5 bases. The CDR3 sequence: CASSLGSSGANVLTF. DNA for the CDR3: TGTGCCAGCAGTTTAGGGAGCTCTGGGGCCAACGTCCTGACTTTC.

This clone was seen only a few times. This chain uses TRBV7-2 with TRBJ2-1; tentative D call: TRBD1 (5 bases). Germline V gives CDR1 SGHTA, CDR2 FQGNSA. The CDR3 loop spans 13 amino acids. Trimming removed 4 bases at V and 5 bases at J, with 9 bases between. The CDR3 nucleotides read TGTGCCAGCAGCTCCAGACAGAACAATGAGCAGTTCTTC. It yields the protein CASSSRQNNEQFF.

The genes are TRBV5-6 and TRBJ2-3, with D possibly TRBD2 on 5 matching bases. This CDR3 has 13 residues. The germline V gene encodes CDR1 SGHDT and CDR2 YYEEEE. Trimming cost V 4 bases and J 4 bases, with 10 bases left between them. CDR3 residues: CASSLRVADTQYF. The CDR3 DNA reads TGTGCCAGCAGCCTGAGGGTTGCAGATACGCAGTATTTT.

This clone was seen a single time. The CDR3 bases are TGTGCCAGCAGACGGACAGGGGAAGCTAACTATGGCTACACCTTC. Protein product: CASRRTGEANYGYTF. The chain joins TRBV6-5 to TRBJ1-2; 9 positions agree with TRBD1. Looked up from germline, CDR1 is MNHEY and CDR2 is SVGAGI. The CDR3 loop spans 15 amino acids. Germline trimming cut 6 bases from V and 0 bases from J; bases unmatched to any gene: 5.

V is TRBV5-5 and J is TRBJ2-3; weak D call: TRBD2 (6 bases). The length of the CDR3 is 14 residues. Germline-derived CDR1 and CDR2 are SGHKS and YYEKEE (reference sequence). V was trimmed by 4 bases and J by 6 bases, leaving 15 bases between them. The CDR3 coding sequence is TGTGCCAGCAGCCTGGAAGCTAGCGAGGATACGCAGTATTTT. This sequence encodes CASSLEASEDTQYF.

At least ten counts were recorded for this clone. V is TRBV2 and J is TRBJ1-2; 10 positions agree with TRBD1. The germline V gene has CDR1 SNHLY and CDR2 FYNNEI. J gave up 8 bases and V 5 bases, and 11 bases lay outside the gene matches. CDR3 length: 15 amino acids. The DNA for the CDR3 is TGTGCCAGCAGTACCCGGGACAGGGGCTTCGGCGGCTACACCTTC. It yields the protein CASSTRDRGFGGYTF. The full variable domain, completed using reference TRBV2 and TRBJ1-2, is EPEVTQTPSHQVTQMGQEVILRCVPISNHLYFYWYRQILGQKVEFLVSFYNNEISEKSEIFDDQFSVERPDGSNFTLKIRSTKLEDSAMYFCASSTRDRGFGGYTFGSGTRLTVV.

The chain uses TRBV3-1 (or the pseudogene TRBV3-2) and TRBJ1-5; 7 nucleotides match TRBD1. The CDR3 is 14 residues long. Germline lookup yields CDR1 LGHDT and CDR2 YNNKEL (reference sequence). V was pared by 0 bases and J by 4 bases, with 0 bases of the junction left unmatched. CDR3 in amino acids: CASSQDRGNQPQHF. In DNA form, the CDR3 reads TGTGCCAGCAGCCAAGACAGGGGGAATCAGCCCCAGCATTTT.

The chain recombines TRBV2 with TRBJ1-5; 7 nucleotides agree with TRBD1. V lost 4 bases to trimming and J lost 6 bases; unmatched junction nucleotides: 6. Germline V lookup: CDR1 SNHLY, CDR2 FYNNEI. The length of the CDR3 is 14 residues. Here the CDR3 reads CASSVGQEGQPQHF. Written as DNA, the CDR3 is TGTGCCAGCAGTGTTGGACAGGAAGGTCAGCCCCAGCATTTT.

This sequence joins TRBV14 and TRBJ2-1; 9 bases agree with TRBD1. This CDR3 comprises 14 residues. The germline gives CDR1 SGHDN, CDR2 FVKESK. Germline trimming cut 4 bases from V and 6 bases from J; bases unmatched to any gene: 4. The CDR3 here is CASSRSDRGNEQFF. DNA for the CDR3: TGTGCCAGCAGCCGCTCGGACAGGGGCAATGAGCAGTTCTTC.

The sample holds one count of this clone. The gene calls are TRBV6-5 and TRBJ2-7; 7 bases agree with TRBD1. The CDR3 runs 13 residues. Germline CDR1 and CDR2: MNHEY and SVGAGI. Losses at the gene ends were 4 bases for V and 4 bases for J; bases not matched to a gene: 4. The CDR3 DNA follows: TGTGCCAGCAGTTTTCACAGGGGTTACGAGCAGTACTTC. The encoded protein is CASSFHRGYEQYF.

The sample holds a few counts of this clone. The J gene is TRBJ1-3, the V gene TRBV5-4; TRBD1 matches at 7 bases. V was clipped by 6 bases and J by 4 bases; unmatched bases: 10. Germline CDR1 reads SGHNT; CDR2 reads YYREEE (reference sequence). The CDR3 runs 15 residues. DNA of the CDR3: TGTGCCAGCACAGGACAGGCAATGAACGGAAACACCATATATTTT. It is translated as CASTGQAMNGNTIYF.

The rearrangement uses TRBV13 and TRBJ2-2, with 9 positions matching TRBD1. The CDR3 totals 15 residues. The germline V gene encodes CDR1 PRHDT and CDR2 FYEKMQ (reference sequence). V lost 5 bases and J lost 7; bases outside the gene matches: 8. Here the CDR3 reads CASSTPGQGFGELFF. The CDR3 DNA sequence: TGTGCCAGCAGCACGCCGGGACAGGGATTCGGGGAGCTGTTTTTT.

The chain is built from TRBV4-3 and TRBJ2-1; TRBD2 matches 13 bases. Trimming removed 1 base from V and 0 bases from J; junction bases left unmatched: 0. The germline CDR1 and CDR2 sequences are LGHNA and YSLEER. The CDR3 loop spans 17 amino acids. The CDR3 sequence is CASSQGTSGSSYNEQFF. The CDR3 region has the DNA TGCGCCAGCAGCCAAGGGACTAGCGGGAGCTCCTACAATGAGCAGTTCTTC.

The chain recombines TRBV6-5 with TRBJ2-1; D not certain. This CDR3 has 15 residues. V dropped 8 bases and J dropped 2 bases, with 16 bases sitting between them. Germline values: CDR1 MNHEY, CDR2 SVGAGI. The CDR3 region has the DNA TGTGCCAGCCTTATGGGCAGCTCGACCTACAATGAGCAGTTCTTC. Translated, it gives CASLMGSSTYNEQFF.

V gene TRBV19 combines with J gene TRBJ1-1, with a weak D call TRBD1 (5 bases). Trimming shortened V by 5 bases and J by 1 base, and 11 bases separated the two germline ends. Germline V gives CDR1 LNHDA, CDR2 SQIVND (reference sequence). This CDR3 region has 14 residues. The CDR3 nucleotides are TGTGCCAGTAGTGTGACAGTGACGAACACTGAAGCTTTCTTT. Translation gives CASSVTVTNTEAFF.

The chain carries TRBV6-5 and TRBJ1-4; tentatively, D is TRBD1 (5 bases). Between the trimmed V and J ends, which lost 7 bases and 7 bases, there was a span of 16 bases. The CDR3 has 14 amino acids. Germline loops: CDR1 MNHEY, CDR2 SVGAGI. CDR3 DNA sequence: TGTGCCAGCAAGACGGGGGGATCAGGTGAAAAACTGTTTTTT. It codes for CASKTGGSGEKLFF.

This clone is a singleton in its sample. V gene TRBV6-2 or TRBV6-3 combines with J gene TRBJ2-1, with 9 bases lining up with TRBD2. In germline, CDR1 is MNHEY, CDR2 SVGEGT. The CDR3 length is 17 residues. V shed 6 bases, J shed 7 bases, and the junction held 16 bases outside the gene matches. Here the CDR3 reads CASSFTRLAGNQNEQFF. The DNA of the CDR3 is TGTGCCAGCAGCTTTACTCGGCTAGCGGGGAATCAGAATGAGCAGTTCTTC.

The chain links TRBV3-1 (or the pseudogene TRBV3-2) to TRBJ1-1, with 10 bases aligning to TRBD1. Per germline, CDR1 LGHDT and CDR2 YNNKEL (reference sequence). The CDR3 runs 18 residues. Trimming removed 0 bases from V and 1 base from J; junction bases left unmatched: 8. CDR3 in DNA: TGTGCCAGCAGCCAAGATTGGGGGGACAGGGGACAGAACACTGAAGCTTTCTTT. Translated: CASSQDWGDRGQNTEAFF.